The 16 T cell receptor beta chains presented below share a single source sample, sequenced in a study of CD8 T cells in Susac syndrome. The RNA input was about 0.45 to 1 ug, and it was reverse transcribed with random hexamers. MiXCR, applied by TCRdb to the immunoSEQ multiplex PCR reads, yields one record per CDR3 protein. The profile shows 150,000 to 200,000 distinct CDR3 sequences, about 96% of them singletons. Sequencing input: CD4+ T cells from PBMCs. The source of these receptors is a human donor with Susac syndrome.

The rearrangement uses TRBV19 and TRBJ2-7, with TRBD1 as a possible D gene (5 bases). CDR1 and CDR2 from the germline V gene are LNHDA and SQIVND (reference sequence). Trimming pared 6 bases from V and 3 bases from J, leaving 18 bases between. The CDR3 has 15 amino acids. CDR3 amino acids: CASSKRTHSGYEQYF. As DNA, the CDR3 is TGTGCCAGTAGCAAAAGGACACACTCCGGCTACGAGCAGTACTTC.

The V call is TRBV12-3 or TRBV12-4, the J call TRBJ2-7; maybe TRBD1 (5 bases). The CDR3 sequence is 14 residues long. Trimming pared 6 bases from V and 2 bases from J, leaving 14 bases between. The CDR3 region is CASRTDSWTYEQYF. CDR3 bases: TGTGCCAGCAGGACCGACAGTTGGACCTACGAGCAGTACTTC.

The chain joins TRBV6-5 to TRBJ2-5; D is undetermined. The V and J ends lost 7 bases and 5 bases respectively, with 17 bases between them. CDR1 MNHEY and CDR2 SVGAGI come from the germline V gene. The CDR3 covers 14 residues. The CDR3 DNA reads as TGTGCCAGCAACGCTTTGGCGGTGGGGGAGACCCAGTACTTC. As protein: CASNALAVGETQYF.

The chain joins TRBV29-1 to TRBJ1-2; 9 nucleotides agree with TRBD1. Germline V gene sequence: CDR1 SQVTM, CDR2 ANQGSEA. CDR3 length: 14 amino acids. Trimming cost V 1 base and J 2 bases; bases outside gene matches: 2. In DNA form, the CDR3 reads TGCAGCGTTGAAGGACAGGGGGGAAACTATGGCTACACCTTC. Protein product: CSVEGQGGNYGYTF.

The chain combines TRBV20-1 with TRBJ2-3, with D possibly matching TRBD1 (6 bases). The V gene's germline CDR1 is DFQATT and CDR2 SNEGSKA (reference sequence). Between the trimmed V and J ends, which lost 1 base and 4 bases, there was a span of 9 bases. CDR3 length: 13 residues. CDR3 bases: TGCAGTGCTAGAGTGGGGGCCCCAGATACGCAGTATTTT. Its protein product is CSARVGAPDTQYF.

The CDR3 sequence: CASSPQGLLNTGELFF. CDR3 nucleotide sequence: TGTGCCAGCAGCCCACAGGGCTTATTGAACACCGGGGAGCTGTTTTTT. The J gene is TRBJ2-2, the V gene TRBV11-2; D may be TRBD1 (6 bases). The V gene's germline CDR1 is SGHAT and CDR2 FQNNGV. V lost 5 bases and J lost 1, with 14 bases in between. This CDR3 has 16 residues.

CDR3 nucleotides: TGTGCCAGCACCCTGACTAGCGGGCCCAATGAGCAGTTCTTC. It translates to CASTLTSGPNEQFF. The chain joins TRBV6-6 to TRBJ2-1; 10 nucleotides match TRBD2. The CDR3 runs to 14 residues. Germline V gene lookup returns CDR1 MNHNY and CDR2 SVGAGI (reference sequence). V was clipped by 7 bases and J by 6 bases; unmatched bases: 6.

The V gene is TRBV28, the J gene TRBJ2-7; maybe TRBD1 (6 bases). The ends were cut back, 6 bases at V and 2 bases at J, with 8 bases in the middle. Germline lookup yields CDR1 MDHEN and CDR2 SYDVKM. The CDR3 runs to 12 residues. DNA of the CDR3: TGTGCCAGCAGACAGGGTGCCTACGAGCAGTACTTC. This encodes CASRQGAYEQYF.

This sequence joins TRBV20-1 and TRBJ2-7; 10 bases align to TRBD1. This CDR3 is 14 amino acids long. From germline, CDR1 is DFQATT and CDR2 SNEGSKA (reference sequence). The ends lost 3 bases at V and 6 bases at J; junction bases unmatched: 8. The CDR3 nucleotides are TGCAGTGCTAGGCCCGGGACAGGGGTTTTCGAGCAGTACTTC. Translation: CSARPGTGVFEQYF.

Of note for this clonotype: Germline and junction disagree at one end, which may indicate a read error. The chain uses TRBV29-1 and TRBJ2-1; 10 positions agree with TRBD1. The CDR3 sequence is 14 residues long. Germline values: CDR1 SQVTM, CDR2 ANQGSEA. The CDR3 loop reads CSASVGQGYSEQFF. CDR3 sequence (DNA): TGCAGCGCCTCAGTGGGACAGGGGTACAGTGAGCAGTTCTTC.

This clonotype was seen only once. The V gene is TRBV7-8, the J gene TRBJ2-1, with D perhaps being TRBD1 or TRBD2 (5 bases each). Trimming pared 8 bases from V and 2 bases from J, leaving 10 bases between. CDR1 and CDR2 from the germline V gene are SGHVS and FQNEAQ. The CDR3 has 13 amino acids. This CDR3 reads CASGVGAYNEQFF. CDR3 sequence (DNA): TGTGCCAGCGGCGTGGGGGCCTACAATGAGCAGTTCTTC. Together with reference TRBV7-8 and TRBJ2-1, the CDR3 gives the full variable domain: GAGVSQSPRYKVAKRGQDVALRCDPISGHVSLFWYQQALGQGPEFLTYFQNEAQLDKSGLPSDRFFAERPEGSVSTLKIQRTQQEDSAVYLCASGVGAYNEQFFGPGTRLTVL.

The V gene is TRBV4-3, the J gene TRBJ2-4; the D gene is possibly TRBD2 (5 bases). Trimming stripped 0 bases from V and 9 bases from J, with 15 bases between. The CDR3 spans 15 residues. Germline-derived CDR1 and CDR2 are LGHNA and YSLEER. As DNA, the CDR3 is TGCGCCAGCAGCCAAGAACAAAGGGAGTCGGCCATTCAGTACTTC. Translating gives CASSQEQRESAIQYF.

V is TRBV20-1 and J is TRBJ2-7; TRBD2 might be the D (6 bases). Germline values: CDR1 DFQATT, CDR2 SNEGSKA (reference sequence). Trimming took 3 bases from V and 5 from J, leaving 11 bases between them. The CDR3 spans 12 residues. Here the CDR3 reads CSASDGSDEQYF. In DNA form, the CDR3 reads TGCAGTGCTAGTGACGGGAGCGACGAGCAGTACTTC.

This clonotype came up once. This chain connects TRBV6-2 or TRBV6-3 to TRBJ1-5; no clear D gene. Trimming took off 3 bases at V and 10 bases at J, with 10 bases between the two ends. The CDR3 runs to 12 residues. Per the germline V gene, CDR1 is MNHEY and CDR2 is SVGEGT. The DNA of the CDR3 is TGTGCCAGCAGTTATGCTATCAGCCCCCAGCATTTT. It is translated as CASSYAISPQHF.

The chain combines TRBV29-1 with TRBJ2-3; D gene uncertain. The V gene's germline CDR1 is SQVTM and CDR2 ANQGSEA. The CDR3 contains 15 residues. The V end lost 4 bases, the J end lost 2 bases, and 16 bases lay between the germline ends. This chain's CDR3 is CSVVGLTAHTDTQYF. The DNA for the CDR3 is TGCAGCGTTGTCGGGTTGACGGCTCACACAGATACGCAGTATTTT.

CDR3 protein: CSVSPDRAGNTIYF. Here the CDR3 DNA reads TGCAGCGTTTCTCCTGACAGGGCTGGAAACACCATATATTTT. The J gene is TRBJ1-3, the V gene TRBV29-1; TRBD1 aligns across 7 bases. The V gene's germline CDR1 is SQVTM and CDR2 ANQGSEA. Trimming cost V 5 bases and J 2 bases; bases outside gene matches: 6. The CDR3 length is 14 residues.